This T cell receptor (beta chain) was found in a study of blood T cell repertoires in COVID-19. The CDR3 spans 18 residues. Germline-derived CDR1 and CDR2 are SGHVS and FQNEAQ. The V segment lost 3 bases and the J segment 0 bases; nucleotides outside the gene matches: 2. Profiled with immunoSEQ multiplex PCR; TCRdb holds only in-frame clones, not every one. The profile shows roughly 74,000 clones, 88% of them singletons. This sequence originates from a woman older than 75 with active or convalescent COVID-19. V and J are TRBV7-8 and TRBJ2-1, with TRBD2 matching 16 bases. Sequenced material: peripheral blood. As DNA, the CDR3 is TGTGCCAGCAGCTTGGGACTAGCGGGGGGGAGCTCCTACAATGAGCAGTTCTTC. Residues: CASSLGLAGGSSYNEQFF.